The rows below give T cell receptor beta chains drawn from one sample of a study of graft-versus-host responses after intestinal transplantation. Profiled with immunoSEQ multiplex PCR; TCRdb holds only in-frame clones, not every one. The sample has tens of thousands of clones, approximately 89% seen once. The sequenced sample was PBMCs, obtained more than 62 days after intestinal transplantation. The receptors were gathered from a human patient who received an intestinal transplant, so some T cells may come from the graft donor. CDR3s include the opening cysteine and the closing phenylalanine or tryptophan. The order of the fields is CDR3 length, D gene, V gene, J gene, CDR3 DNA, CDR3 protein. A D gene is named only where the DNA matches it firmly.

>19|TRBD2|TRBV9|TRBJ2-1
TGTGCCAGCAGCGTAGGTGGGACTAGCGGGGGGACTTCCTACAATGAGCAGTTCTTC
CASSVGGTSGGTSYNEQFF
>13|.|TRBV7-2|TRBJ2-7
TGTGCCAGCAGCTTCTCGGGGGTTTACGAGCAGTACTTC
CASSFSGVYEQYF
>17|TRBD1|TRBV25-1|TRBJ2-1
TGTGCCAGCAGTGAATCAAGACCGAGGGGACAGGGGGGTGAGCAGTTCTTC
CASSESRPRGQGGEQFF
>17|TRBD2|TRBV7-9|TRBJ2-1
TGTGCCAGCAGCTTACCTAGCGGGGGACCCTCCTACAATGAGCAGTTCTTC
CASSLPSGGPSYNEQFF
>15|TRBD1|TRBV4-1|TRBJ1-2
TGCGCCAGCAGCCAAGATGCGGCGACAGGGTACGGCTACACCTTC
CASSQDAATGYGYTF
>17|TRBD2|TRBV11-2|TRBJ2-5
TGTGCCAGCAGCTTCGGGCTAGCGGGGGGTTATGGAGAGACCCAGTACTTC
CASSFGLAGGYGETQYF
>15|.|TRBV4-3|TRBJ1-6
TGCGCCAGCAGCCAAGAGCCCCGGGGGTATTCACCCCTCCACTTT
CASSQEPRGYSPLHF
>14|.|TRBV7-2|TRBJ2-7
TGTGCCAGCAGCTTAGACGGGGGAGGCTACGAGCAGTACTTC
CASSLDGGGYEQYF
>15|TRBD1|TRBV29-1|TRBJ1-2
TGCAGCGTTGAGGGGACAGGGGGCGCCTACTATGGCTACACCTTC
CSVEGTGGAYYGYTF
>14|.|TRBV11-2|TRBJ1-2
TGTGCCAGCAGCTCCAGTCTGGGGGGAAATGGCTACACCTTC
CASSSSLGGNGYTF
>11|TRBD1|TRBV7-2|TRBJ2-1
TGTGCCAGCAGCTCGGGACAGGGCCTGTTCTTC
CASSSGQGLFF
>15|TRBD1|TRBV6-5|TRBJ2-2
TGTGCCAGCAGCCCGGGACAGGCGAACACCGGGGAGCTGTTTTTT
CASSPGQANTGELFF
>14|.|TRBV29-1|TRBJ1-1
TGCAGCGTTGAAATCCCAACCGGGAACACTGAAGCTTTCTTT
CSVEIPTGNTEAFF
>18|.|TRBV28|TRBJ2-4
TGTGCCAGCAGTTTTGTCCGTAGTATTGGGGCGCGAGAAAACATTCAGTACTTC
CASSFVRSIGARENIQYF
>19|.|TRBV29-1|TRBJ1-3
TGCAGCGTGATAATTGTAAGCAGGGCCGGGGTCCTGCCTGGAAACACCATATATTTT
CSVIIVSRAGVLPGNTIYF
>15|TRBD2|TRBV7-6|TRBJ2-7
TGTGCCAGCAGCCCCTCTAGCGGCCCCTCCTACGAGCAGTACTTC
CASSPSSGPSYEQYF
>16|TRBD1|TRBV6-1|TRBJ2-1
TGTGCCAGCAGTGAATATGGGACAGGGGGTTACAATGAGCAGTTCTTC
CASSEYGTGGYNEQFF
>15|.|TRBV7-2|TRBJ1-1
TGTGCCAGCAGCTTAGAAGTCTTTATGAACACTGAAGCTTTCTTT
CASSLEVFMNTEAFF
>14|.|TRBV21-1|TRBJ1-1
TGTGCCAGCAGCAAAGCACAGAGATACACTGAAGCTTTCTTT
CASSKAQRYTEAFF
>16|.|TRBV4-1|TRBJ1-2
TGCGCCAGCAGCCAAGATAGCACCAGAACCTACTATGGCTACACCTTC
CASSQDSTRTYYGYTF